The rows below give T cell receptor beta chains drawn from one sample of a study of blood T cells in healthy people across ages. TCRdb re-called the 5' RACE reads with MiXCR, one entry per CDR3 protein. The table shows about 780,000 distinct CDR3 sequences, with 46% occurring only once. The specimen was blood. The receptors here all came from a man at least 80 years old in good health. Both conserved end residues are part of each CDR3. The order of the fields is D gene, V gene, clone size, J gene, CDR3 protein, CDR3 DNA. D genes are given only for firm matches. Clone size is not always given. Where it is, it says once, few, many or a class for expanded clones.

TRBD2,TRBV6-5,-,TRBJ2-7,CASSYGLGGPGSYEQYF,TGTGCCAGCAGTTACGGACTAGGAGGCCCGGGCTCCTACGAGCAGTACTTC
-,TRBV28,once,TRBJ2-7,CASTRGDEQYF,TGTGCCTCCACCCGGGGTGACGAGCAGTACTTC
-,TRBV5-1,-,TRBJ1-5,CASSFEPTQPQHF,TGCGCCAGCAGCTTTGAACCGACCCAGCCCCAGCATTTT
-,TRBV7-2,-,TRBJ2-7,CASSPGGPFSYEQYF,TGTGCCAGCAGCCCCGGGGGGCCTTTCTCCTACGAGCAGTACTTC
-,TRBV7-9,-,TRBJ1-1,CASIGTLNTEAFF,TGTGCCAGCATCGGGACCCTGAACACTGAAGCTTTCTTT
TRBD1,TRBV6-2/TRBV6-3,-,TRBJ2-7,CASSAIDRVHEQYF,TGTGCCAGCAGTGCGATCGACAGGGTGCACGAGCAGTACTTC
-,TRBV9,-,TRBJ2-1,CASSVVSGSNEQFF,TGTGCCAGCAGCGTAGTCTCAGGGAGTAATGAGCAGTTCTTC
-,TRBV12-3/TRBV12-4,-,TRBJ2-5,CASRPKGGDLETQYF,TGTGCCAGCAGACCTAAAGGGGGGGATTTGGAGACCCAGTACTTC
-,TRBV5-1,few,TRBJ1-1,CASSLEGHLPGNPEAFF,TGCGCCAGCAGCTTGGAGGGTCATCTACCCGGCAACCCTGAAGCTTTCTTT
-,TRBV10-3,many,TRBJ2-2,CAISEKDKTGTGELFF,TGTGCCATCAGTGAGAAGGACAAAACGGGCACCGGGGAGCTGTTTTTT
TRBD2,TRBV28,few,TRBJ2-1,CASSRTSGSEQFF,TGTGCCAGCAGCCGGACTAGCGGGAGTGAGCAGTTCTTC
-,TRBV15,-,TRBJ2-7,CATSKSVIGDISYEQYF,TGTGCCACCAGCAAGAGTGTCATCGGGGACATAAGCTACGAGCAGTACTTC
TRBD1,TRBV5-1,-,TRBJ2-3,CASSSGPGTDAQYF,TGCGCCAGCAGCTCAGGTCCGGGGACAGATGCGCAGTATTTT
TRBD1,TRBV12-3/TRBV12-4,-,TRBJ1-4,CASTHRGGEKLFF,TGTGCCAGCACCCACAGGGGAGGAGAAAAACTGTTTTTT
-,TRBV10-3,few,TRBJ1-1,CAIRTALNTEAFF,TGTGCCATCAGAACCGCCTTAAACACTGAAGCTTTCTTT
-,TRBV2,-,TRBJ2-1,CASIPLGSGKYNEQFF,TGTGCCAGCATACCCTTAGGTAGCGGTAAATACAATGAGCAGTTCTTC
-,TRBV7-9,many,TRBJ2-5,CASSLGTGLETQYF,TGTGCCAGCAGCTTAGGCACAGGGCTTGAGACCCAGTACTTC
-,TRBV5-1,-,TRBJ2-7,CASGVGAYEQYF,TGCGCCAGCGGGGTGGGAGCCTACGAGCAGTACTTC
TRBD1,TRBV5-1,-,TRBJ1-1,CASSLVAGGNGEAFF,TGCGCCAGCAGCTTGGTTGCAGGGGGCAATGGTGAAGCTTTCTTT
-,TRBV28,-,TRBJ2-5,CASPIWGYQETQYF,TGTGCCAGCCCTATCTGGGGTTACCAAGAGACCCAGTACTTC
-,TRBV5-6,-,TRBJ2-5,CASSLGGGAYF,TGTGCCAGCAGCTTGGGCGGGGGCGCGTACTTC
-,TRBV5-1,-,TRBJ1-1,CASSLDGVAEAFF,TGCGCCAGCAGCTTGGACGGGGTCGCTGAAGCTTTCTTT
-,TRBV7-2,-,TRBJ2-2,CASSLRRGRVDTGELFF,TGTGCCAGCAGCCTTAGACGGGGCCGTGTTGACACCGGGGAGCTGTTTTTT
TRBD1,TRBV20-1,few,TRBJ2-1,CSARFRTGPDNEQFF,TGCAGTGCTAGATTTCGGACAGGGCCCGACAATGAGCAGTTCTTC
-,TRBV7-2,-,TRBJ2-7,CASSPWDSGFEQYF,TGTGCCAGCAGCCCCTGGGACTCGGGATTCGAGCAGTACTTC
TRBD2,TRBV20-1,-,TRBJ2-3,CSARTSAGTDTQYF,TGCAGTGCTCGGACTAGCGCAGGCACAGATACGCAGTATTTT
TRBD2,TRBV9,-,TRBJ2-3,CASSAISGRAVDTQYF,TGTGCCAGCAGCGCCATCAGCGGGAGGGCCGTAGATACGCAGTATTTT
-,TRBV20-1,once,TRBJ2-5,CSPLGRGETQYF,TGCAGTCCTCTCGGACGGGGAGAGACCCAGTACTTC
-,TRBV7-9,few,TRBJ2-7,CASSPSVSYEQYF,TGTGCCAGCAGCCCTTCCGTATCCTACGAGCAGTACTTC
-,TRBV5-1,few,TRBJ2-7,CASSVGVWSEQYF,TGCGCCAGCAGCGTGGGGGTCTGGAGCGAGCAGTACTTC
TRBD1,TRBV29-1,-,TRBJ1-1,CSVRTGGAHTEAFF,TGCAGCGTCCGGACAGGGGGGGCACACACTGAAGCTTTCTTT
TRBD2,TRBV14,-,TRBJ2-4,CASSQVNSGRRIQYF,TGTGCCAGCAGCCAAGTGAATAGCGGGAGACGCATTCAGTACTTC
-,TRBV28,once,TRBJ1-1,CASGVAGDTEAFF,TGTGCCAGCGGGGTGGCAGGGGACACTGAAGCTTTCTTT
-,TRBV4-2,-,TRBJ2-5,CASSQDRGMGETQYF,TGTGCCAGCAGCCAAGACAGGGGAATGGGAGAGACCCAGTACTTC
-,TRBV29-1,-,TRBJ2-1,CSVRPGSTRNEQFF,TGCAGCGTTCGGCCGGGCTCTACACGCAATGAGCAGTTCTTC
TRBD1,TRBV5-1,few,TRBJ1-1,CASSLADREYTEAFF,TGCGCCAGCAGCTTGGCTGACAGGGAGTATACTGAAGCTTTCTTT
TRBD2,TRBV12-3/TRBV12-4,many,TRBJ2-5,CASSFGTILQETQYF,TGTGCCAGCAGTTTCGGGACTATCTTACAAGAGACCCAGTACTTC
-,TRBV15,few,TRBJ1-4,CATAGPTNEKLFF,TGTGCCACCGCAGGGCCAACTAATGAAAAACTGTTTTTT
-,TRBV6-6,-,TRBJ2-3,CASSNPTYTDTQYF,TGTGCCAGCAGCAATCCGACTTACACAGATACGCAGTATTTT
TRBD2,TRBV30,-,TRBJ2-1,CAWRQLAGGHGQFF,TGTGCCTGGAGGCAACTAGCGGGGGGCCATGGGCAGTTCTTC
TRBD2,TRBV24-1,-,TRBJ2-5,CATSDGLAGAFLEQYF,TGTGCCACCAGTGATGGACTAGCGGGGGCCTTTTTGGAGCAGTACTTC
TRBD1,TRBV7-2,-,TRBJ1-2,CASSSDRVFSGYTF,TGTGCCAGCAGCTCGGACAGGGTTTTTTCTGGCTACACCTTC
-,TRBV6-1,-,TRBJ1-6,CASRPRTDGRSPLHF,TGTGCCAGCAGACCCCGGACGGACGGCCGATCACCCCTCCACTTT
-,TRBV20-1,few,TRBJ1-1,CSALWTQNTEAFF,TGCAGTGCTCTCTGGACCCAGAACACTGAAGCTTTCTTT
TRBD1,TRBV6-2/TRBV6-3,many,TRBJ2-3,CASSDAGGALGDTQYF,TGTGCCAGCAGTGACGCAGGGGGAGCCCTCGGAGATACGCAGTATTTT
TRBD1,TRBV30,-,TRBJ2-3,CARTTGSTQYF,TGTGCCCGGACGACAGGGAGTACGCAGTATTTT
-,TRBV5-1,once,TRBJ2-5,CASSLLSGGQETQYF,TGCGCCAGCAGCTTGTTGAGTGGGGGTCAAGAGACCCAGTACTTC
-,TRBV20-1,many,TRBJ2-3,CSALKSRDTQYF,TGCAGTGCTCTAAAGTCGCGTGATACGCAGTATTTT
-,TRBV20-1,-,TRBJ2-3,CSARGRATRLTLRTDTQYF,TGCAGTGCTAGAGGCAGAGCCACGCGACTAACTTTACGCACAGATACGCAGTATTTT
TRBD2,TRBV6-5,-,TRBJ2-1,CASRGGSLHNEQFF,TGTGCCAGCAGAGGCGGGAGTCTCCACAATGAGCAGTTCTTC
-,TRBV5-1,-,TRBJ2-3,CASSLSPSGTDTQYF,TGCGCCAGCAGCCTTTCCCCTTCGGGCACAGATACGCAGTATTTT
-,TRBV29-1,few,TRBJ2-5,CSVGAPSGDWGEQYF,TGCAGCGTTGGGGCTCCGTCAGGGGATTGGGGGGAGCAGTACTTC
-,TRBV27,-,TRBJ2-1,CASSLSASLNPYNEQFF,TGTGCCAGCAGTTTATCGGCCTCTCTCAACCCTTACAATGAGCAGTTCTTC
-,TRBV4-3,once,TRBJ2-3,CASSQDGPVADTQYF,TGCGCCAGCAGCCAAGATGGTCCGGTTGCAGATACGCAGTATTTT
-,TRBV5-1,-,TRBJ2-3,CASSLSPVTDTQYF,TGCGCCAGCAGCTTGTCCCCAGTTACAGATACGCAGTATTTT
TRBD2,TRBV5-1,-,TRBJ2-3,CASSLVFREGTDTQYF,TGCGCCAGCAGCTTGGTATTCCGGGAGGGCACAGATACGCAGTATTTT
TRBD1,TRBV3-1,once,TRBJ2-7,CASSTGDFYVEQYF,TGTGCCAGCAGCACAGGGGATTTCTACGTTGAGCAGTACTTC
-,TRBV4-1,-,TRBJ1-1,CASSQDSGNTEAFF,TGCGCCAGCAGCCAAGATTCCGGGAACACTGAAGCTTTCTTT
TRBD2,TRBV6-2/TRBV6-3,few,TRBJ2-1,CASSYSIGTSGSNEQFF,TGTGCCAGCAGTTACTCAATAGGGACTAGCGGGAGCAATGAGCAGTTCTTC
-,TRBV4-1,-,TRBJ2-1,CASSQDQATTKQFF,TGCGCCAGCAGCCAAGATCAGGCTACTACTAAGCAGTTCTTC